This T cell receptor beta chain was obtained from a study of T-cell reconstitution after alpha-beta-depleted transplantation in children. Study results and limitations: Where some patients showed high TCRbeta diversity at day 60, it came from recipient T cells and thymic progenitors that had survived. Expanded graft clones, several hundred of them, were reportedly the source of alpha-beta T cells about two months after transplant. T-cell counts and diversity at one year post-transplant came mainly from newly produced T cells.

Points on this clonotype: Its antigen is still unknown.

Preparation of the TCRbeta library involved a method that used unique molecular identifiers. One entry per CDR3 protein results from TCRdb running MiXCR on the PCR reads. Seen here are about a million distinct CDR3 sequences, about 31% observed once, and the top ten hold over 25%. Per the germline V gene, CDR1 is LGHNA and CDR2 is YNFKEQ. The CDR3 is 13 residues long. The V gene lost 5 bases and the J gene lost 5 bases, with 12 bases spanning the gap. This material consisted of PBMCs, mostly from graft donor cells, taken 360 days after TCRalphabeta/CD19-depleted stem cell transplant. The chain links TRBV4-2 to TRBJ1-2; D is perhaps TRBD1 (5 bases). This receptor was identified in a boy younger than two who had a stem cell transplant for SCID, so the T cells may come from the graft donor. The CDR3 region is CASSAGTEYGYTF. The DNA for the CDR3 is TGTGCCAGCAGCGCGGGGACTGAATATGGCTACACCTTC.